The 21 T cell receptor beta chains below all came from one sample that was sequenced in a study of HIV-infected children after antiretroviral therapy interruption. A 3' RACE protocol on RNA, with unique molecular identifiers, produced the TCR library. TCRdb ran MiXCR on the 3' RACE reads and lists one entry per CDR3 protein. Of tens of thousands of distinct CDR3 sequences in the sample, around 4.5% were seen once. Treatment here: PENTA 11 planned treatment interruption arm or continuous ART arm. The sample consisted of CD45RA+ CD4+ T cells from PBMCs, pooled from several time points, taken from a donor given antiretroviral therapy, either interrupted or continuous. Subset described: naive CD4+ CD45RA+ CD45RO- T cells. All receptors derive from a pool of human donors with HIV.

This clonotype was detected ten times or more. The chain uses TRBV5-6 and TRBJ2-1, with D possibly being TRBD2 (7 bases). V dropped 1 base and J dropped 6 bases, with 8 bases sitting between them. The CDR3 runs to 13 residues. Germline CDR1 is SGHDT and CDR2 is YYEEEE. The CDR3 reads CASSLRGGNEQFF. CDR3 nucleotides: TGTGCCAGCAGCTTGAGGGGGGGCAATGAGCAGTTCTTC.

This clonotype was seen ten or more times. The rearrangement uses TRBV6-2 or TRBV6-3 and TRBJ2-1; D unresolved. Germline V lookup: CDR1 MNHEY, CDR2 SVGEGT. The CDR3 is 14 residues long. V lost 6 bases and J 3 bases, leaving 12 bases between the germline ends. CDR3 amino acids: CASRSGLGYNEQFF. The CDR3 nucleotides read TGTGCCAGCAGATCGGGCCTCGGCTACAATGAGCAGTTCTTC.

This clonotype was recorded many times. The chain has TRBV2 and TRBJ1-2, with 9 nucleotides matching TRBD1. V gave up 11 bases and J gave up 4 bases; unmatched junction bases: 11. The CDR3 is 14 amino acids. Germline assignment: CDR1 SNHLY and CDR2 FYNNEI. CDR3 amino acids: CASLAGQGPYGYTF. In nucleotides, the CDR3 is TGTGCCTCCTTAGCGGGACAGGGTCCCTATGGCTACACCTTC.

Many counts were recorded for this clonotype. This rearrangement joins TRBV28 to TRBJ2-5, with D maybe TRBD1 (5 bases). CDR3 size: 14 residues. Trimming cost V 7 bases and J 3 bases, with 15 bases left between them. Germline V gives CDR1 MDHEN, CDR2 SYDVKM. The CDR3 loop is CASNDAGSEETQYF. DNA for the CDR3: TGTGCCAGCAATGATGCAGGGTCAGAAGAGACCCAGTACTTC.

The table lists this clonotype with a few counts. An end of the junction does not agree with germline; a read error may underlie this. This sequence joins TRBV18 and TRBJ2-7; 8 nucleotides agree with TRBD1. The germline gives CDR1 KGHSH, CDR2 LQKENI. This CDR3 is 12 amino acids long. The CDR3 reads CASSPTGQGPTF. The DNA for the CDR3 is TGTGCCAGCTCACCTACTGGACAGGGTCCCACATTC. Full variable domain (rest looked up from reference TRBV18 and TRBJ2-7): NAGVMQNPRHLVRRRGQEARLRCSPMKGHSHVYWYRQLPEEGLKFMVYLQKENIIDESGMPKERFSAEFPKEGPSILRIQQVVRGDSAAYFCASSPTGQGPTFGPGTRLTVT.

This clonotype occurred many times. The chain combines TRBV2 with TRBJ2-5; either TRBD1 or TRBD2 may fit D (5 bases each). With 7 bases removed from V and 2 bases from J, the gap between germline ends came to 14 bases. CDR3 length: 14 residues. Per germline, CDR1 SNHLY and CDR2 FYNNEI. The CDR3 coding sequence is TGTGCCAGCAACAAAGGGACGTTACAAGAGACCCAGTACTTC. Translation: CASNKGTLQETQYF. The variable domain in full, completed from reference TRBV2 and TRBJ2-5, reads EPEVTQTPSHQVTQMGQEVILRCVPISNHLYFYWYRQILGQKVEFLVSFYNNEISEKSEIFDDQFSVERPDGSNFTLKIRSTKLEDSAMYFCASNKGTLQETQYFGPGTRLLVL.

This clonotype has a count of ten or more. The V and J genes are TRBV20-1 and TRBJ2-7; 12 bases line up with TRBD2. The V gene end was trimmed by 6 bases and the J gene end by 4 bases; junction bases not matched to a gene: 7. Germline loops: CDR1 DFQATT, CDR2 SNEGSKA (reference sequence). The CDR3 sequence is 14 residues long. The CDR3 nucleotides are TGCAGTGCCTCGCGACTAGCGGGGGATTACGAGCAGTACTTC. Amino acid sequence: CSASRLAGDYEQYF.

This clonotype counts as medium-sized. This chain uses TRBV2 with TRBJ1-2, with 9 bases fitting TRBD1. Germline CDR1 reads SNHLY; CDR2 reads FYNNEI. This CDR3 is built from 13 residues. With V trimmed by 6 bases and J by 4 bases, 3 bases remained unmatched. Here the CDR3 DNA reads TGTGCCAGCAGGGACAGGGGCATCTATGGCTACACCTTC. Translated: CASRDRGIYGYTF.

Here the CDR3 DNA reads TGTGCCAGCAGCTTAGATTGGGACAGGGGTGGTGGCTACACCTTC. The encoded protein is CASSLDWDRGGGYTF. V usage is TRBV11-2 and J usage is TRBJ1-2, with 10 bases that match TRBD1. The CDR3 extends over 15 amino acids. CDR1 and CDR2 (germline): SGHAT, FQNNGV. The V gene end was trimmed by 0 bases and the J gene end by 7 bases; junction bases not matched to a gene: 5.

This chain joins TRBV20-1 and TRBJ2-1, with TRBD2 as a possible D gene (5 bases). The CDR3 covers 11 residues. Germline CDR1 and CDR2: DFQATT and SNEGSKA (reference sequence). Trimming removed 6 bases at V and 2 bases at J, with 5 bases between. CDR3 DNA: TGCAGTGCCGGGACCTACAATGAGCAGTTCTTC. Translating it yields CSAGTYNEQFF.

This clonotype has at least ten counts. The chain employs TRBV6-5 and TRBJ2-3, with 7 bases aligning to TRBD1. The ends lost 5 bases at V and 4 bases at J; junction bases unmatched: 6. The germline V gene encodes CDR1 MNHEY and CDR2 SVGAGI. The CDR3 is 14 amino acids. The CDR3 spells CASSQRQGADTQYF. The CDR3 bases are TGTGCCAGCAGTCAAAGACAGGGTGCAGATACGCAGTATTTT.

This clonotype was found many times. This chain connects TRBV6-1 to TRBJ1-6; D is perhaps TRBD1 (6 bases). The CDR3 has 13 residues. Germline assignment: CDR1 MNHNS and CDR2 SASEGT. V lost 8 bases to trimming and J lost 6 bases, with 11 bases between them. The CDR3 DNA reads TGTGCCAGCGGTGGACAGCCTAATTCACCCCTCCACTTT. Encoded protein: CASGGQPNSPLHF.

This clonotype has ten or more counts. The chain is built from TRBV18 and TRBJ2-3; D is unresolved. In germline, CDR1 is KGHSH, CDR2 LQKENI. The CDR3 sequence is 13 residues long. The V end was cut by 3 bases, the J end by 6 bases, with 10 bases between. The CDR3 sequence is CASSPTVEDTQYF. Written as DNA, the CDR3 is TGTGCCAGCTCACCGACGGTAGAGGATACGCAGTATTTT.

This clonotype has a count of ten or more. The chain employs TRBV11-2 and TRBJ2-7, with D tentatively TRBD1 or TRBD2 (5 bases each). The V gene lost 5 bases and the J gene lost 3 bases, with 17 bases spanning the gap. CDR1 SGHAT and CDR2 FQNNGV come from the germline V gene. This CDR3 contains 15 residues. CDR3 loop: CASSHGTGRNYEQYF. In DNA, the CDR3 is TGTGCCAGCAGCCACGGGACGGGAAGGAACTACGAGCAGTACTTC.

This clonotype was detected many times. V is TRBV5-1 and J is TRBJ2-7; D is undetermined. This CDR3 has 14 amino acids. From germline, CDR1 is SGHRS and CDR2 YFSETQ. Trimming shortened V by 4 bases and J by 5 bases, and 16 bases separated the two germline ends. The CDR3, as DNA: TGCGCCAGCAGCCCGGAGTGGGCCCAGGACGAGCAGTACTTC. Translation: CASSPEWAQDEQYF. The entire variable domain, with the rest obtained from reference TRBV5-1 and TRBJ2-7, is as follows: KAGVTQTPRYLIKTRGQQVTLSCSPISGHRSVSWYQQTPGQGLQFLFEYFSETQRNKGNFPGRFSGRQFSNSRSEMNVSTLELGDSALYLCASSPEWAQDEQYFGPGTRLTVT.

This clonotype was detected many times. The chain carries TRBV28 and TRBJ1-2; a weak D match, TRBD1 (5 bases). V shed 4 bases and J shed 8 bases, with 17 bases lying between them. Germline V gene sequence: CDR1 MDHEN, CDR2 SYDVKM. There are 14 residues in the CDR3. The CDR3 loop is CASSSSGPEGGYTF. The CDR3 nucleotides are TGTGCCAGCAGTTCCTCAGGGCCTGAGGGCGGCTACACCTTC.

The chain's CDR3 is CAIGQGDSGYTF. Here the CDR3 DNA reads TGTGCCATCGGGCAGGGGGATAGCGGCTACACCTTC. The chain has TRBV6-5 and TRBJ1-2; 7 bases are a match to TRBD1. Looked up from germline, CDR1 is MNHEY and CDR2 is SVGAGI. The junction had 10 bases not matched to a gene; V was cut back by 10 bases and J by 8 bases. The CDR3 is made up of 12 amino acids.

The sample holds many counts of this clonotype. The V gene is TRBV5-1, the J gene TRBJ1-1, with D possibly TRBD1 on 6 matching bases. V was clipped by 0 bases and J by 1 base, with 10 bases between them. Germline V CDR1 and CDR2: SGHRS, YFSETQ. CDR3 length: 15 amino acids. This chain's CDR3 is CASSLDGRGNTEAFF. In nucleotides, the CDR3 is TGCGCCAGCAGCTTGGATGGCAGGGGGAACACTGAAGCTTTCTTT. The whole variable domain, remainder taken from reference TRBV5-1 and TRBJ1-1, is KAGVTQTPRYLIKTRGQQVTLSCSPISGHRSVSWYQQTPGQGLQFLFEYFSETQRNKGNFPGRFSGRQFSNSRSEMNVSTLELGDSALYLCASSLDGRGNTEAFFGQGTRLTVV.

The V and J genes are TRBV4-2 and TRBJ2-3, with 7 bases lining up with TRBD2. There are 17 residues in the CDR3. Losses at the gene ends were 0 bases for V and 2 bases for J; bases not matched to a gene: 8. Germline CDR1 is LGHNA and CDR2 is YNFKEQ. The CDR3 loop reads CASSQDWASGATDTQYF. CDR3 nucleotides: TGTGCCAGCAGCCAAGATTGGGCAAGCGGGGCCACAGATACGCAGTATTTT.

The table lists this clonotype with many counts. The CDR3 sequence is CSARPGRETQYF. The CDR3 DNA reads as TGCAGTGCTAGGCCCGGGAGAGAGACCCAGTACTTC. The genes are TRBV20-1 and TRBJ2-5; possible D gene TRBD2, 6 bases. The germline V gene has CDR1 DFQATT and CDR2 SNEGSKA (reference sequence). The V end was cut by 3 bases, the J end by 4 bases, with 9 bases between. This CDR3 region has 12 residues.

This clonotype showed up many times. The rearrangement links TRBV20-1 to TRBJ1-6; no reliable D call. The CDR3 is made up of 15 amino acids. Germline V CDR1 and CDR2: DFQATT, SNEGSKA (reference sequence). V was pared by 3 bases and J by 2 bases, with 11 bases between. Written as DNA, the CDR3 is TGCAGTGCTAGGGCCACCATCCCCTATAATTCACCCCTCCACTTT. Amino acids: CSARATIPYNSPLHF.